One and the same sample provided the 21 T cell receptor beta chains below, sequenced in a study of T cells and copy number aberrations in small-cell lung cancer. Repertoires were generated with immunoSEQ multiplex PCR, while TCRdb's copy carries only in-frame clones and drops some. The table lists around 2,500 clones, around 79% of them singletons. The sample consisted of normal tissue next to the tumor. The receptors here all came from a man in his sixties with small cell lung cancer.

The count of this clone is one. The chain is built from TRBV7-6 and TRBJ2-3, with 11 bases identical to TRBD2. CDR1 and CDR2 (germline): SGHVS, FNYEAQ. CDR3 length equals 16 residues. The J segment lost 6 bases and the V segment lost 5 bases, leaving 10 bases of the junction unmatched. The CDR3 region is CASSLTSGRVGDTQYF. The CDR3 bases are TGTGCCAGCAGCCTTACTAGCGGGAGAGTGGGGGATACGCAGTATTTT.

As concerns this clone: One end of the junction does not line up with germline, which may come from a read error. The genes are TRBV7-9 and TRBJ1-2; D is perhaps TRBD1 (6 bases). CDR1 and CDR2 from the germline V gene are SEHNR and FQNEAQ (reference sequence). The CDR3 is 12 amino acids. The DNA of the CDR3 is TGTGCCAGCAGCGGTTGGGGTGGGGGCTACACTTTC. It yields the protein CASSGWGGGYTF.

This sequence joins TRBV19 and TRBJ1-1, with D perhaps TRBD1 (6 bases). CDR1 LNHDA and CDR2 SQIVND come from the germline V gene (reference sequence). The CDR3 consists of 13 residues. Trimming pared 10 bases from V and 4 bases from J, leaving 16 bases between. The CDR3 region is CATRLGGVTEAFF. Here the CDR3 DNA reads TGTGCCACCAGATTAGGGGGTGTCACTGAAGCTTTCTTT.

The rearrangement uses TRBV7-2 and TRBJ2-1; 10 nucleotides line up with TRBD1. The V gene's germline CDR1 is SGHTA and CDR2 FQGNSA. V shed 4 bases, J shed 10 bases, and the junction held 10 bases outside the gene matches. The CDR3 consists of 15 residues. The chain's CDR3 is CASSSRDRGTPEQFF. The CDR3 nucleotides are TGTGCCAGCAGCTCCCGGGACAGGGGCACTCCGGAGCAGTTCTTC. Full variable domain (missing parts from reference TRBV7-2 and TRBJ2-1): GAGVSQSPSNKVTEKGKDVELRCDPISGHTALYWYRQSLGQGLEFLIYFQGNSAPDKSGLPSDRFSAERTGGSVSTLTIQRTQQEDSAVYLCASSSRDRGTPEQFFGPGTRLTVL.

The V and J genes are TRBV27 and TRBJ2-2; D might be TRBD1 (6 bases). The CDR3 contains 15 residues. The V end lost 3 bases, the J end lost 4 bases, and 12 bases lay between the germline ends. Germline CDR1 reads MNHEY; CDR2 reads SMNVEV (reference sequence). Here the CDR3 reads CASSFRGASTGELFF. DNA of the CDR3: TGTGCCAGCAGTTTCAGGGGCGCGAGCACCGGGGAGCTGTTTTTT.

With respect to this clone: The same CDR3 can be traced to other DNA sequences in this sample. The V and J genes are TRBV5-1 and TRBJ2-7; 11 bases line up with TRBD1. The CDR3 contains 15 residues. J gave up 0 bases and V 4 bases, and 3 bases lay outside the gene matches. Per germline, CDR1 SGHRS and CDR2 YFSETQ. CDR3 bases: TGCGCCAGCAGCCAGGGACAGGGGGTCTCCTACGAGCAGTACTTC. Translating it yields CASSQGQGVSYEQYF.

The chain joins TRBV19 to TRBJ2-4, with a possible D match to TRBD2 (6 bases). The CDR3 spans 15 residues. Germline CDR1 is LNHDA and CDR2 is SQIVND (reference sequence). Trimming left V 3 bases short and J 1 base short, with 10 bases between. The CDR3 loop reads CASSIPGGAKNIQYF. The CDR3 nucleotides are TGTGCCAGTAGTATTCCTGGGGGGGCCAAAAACATTCAGTACTTC.

V and J are TRBV15 and TRBJ2-7; D gene uncertain. The V gene lost 5 bases and the J gene lost 6 bases, with 14 bases spanning the gap. This CDR3 spans 13 amino acids. Germline lookup yields CDR1 LNHNV and CDR2 YYDKDF (reference sequence). The CDR3 region has the DNA TGTGCCACCAGCGGACCTAGGGAAGTCGAGCAGTACTTC. Translation: CATSGPREVEQYF. The full variable domain, rest sourced from reference TRBV15 and TRBJ2-7, is DAMVIQNPRYQVTQFGKPVTLSCSQTLNHNVMYWYQQKSSQAPKLLFHYYDKDFNNEADTPDNFQSRRPNTSFCFLDIRSPGLGDTAMYLCATSGPREVEQYFGPGTRLTVT.

The V and J genes are TRBV4-1 and TRBJ1-5, with D unresolved. Germline values: CDR1 MGHRA, CDR2 YSYEKL. Trimming took off 1 base at V and 1 base at J, with 8 bases between the two ends. The CDR3 is 15 amino acids. The CDR3 nucleotides read TGCGCCAGCAGCCAAGTTGTAGGCAGCAATCAGCCCCAGCATTTT. Protein product: CASSQVVGSNQPQHF.

CDR3 amino acids: CASSVAQWGGDTQYF. The CDR3 DNA follows: TGTGCCAGCAGCGTAGCCCAGTGGGGGGGAGATACGCAGTATTTT. The chain uses TRBV9 and TRBJ2-3; 7 positions match TRBD2. This CDR3 is 15 amino acids long. V gave up 0 bases and J gave up 5 bases; unmatched junction bases: 6. The germline CDR1 and CDR2 sequences are SGDLS and YYNGEE.

The V gene is TRBV4-2, the J gene TRBJ2-5; 8 bases agree with TRBD1. The CDR3 runs to 17 residues. After removal of 0 bases from V and 2 bases from J, the junction contained 8 bases not matched to a gene. Per germline, CDR1 LGHNA and CDR2 YNFKEQ. CDR3: CASSQDGGGQGQETQYF. In DNA, the CDR3 is TGTGCCAGCAGCCAAGACGGGGGAGGACAGGGACAAGAGACCCAGTACTTC.

Concerning this clone: At one of its ends the junction is not consistent with the germline gene, which may arise from a read error. The genes are TRBV14 and TRBJ1-1; D unclear. The CDR3 is made up of 11 amino acids. Germline V CDR1 and CDR2: SGHDN, FVKESK. Here the CDR3 reads CASSQGNSLVF. CDR3 DNA: TGTGCCAGCAGCCAAGGTAACAGCCTAGTTTTT.

The chain has TRBV4-1 and TRBJ2-5; D perhaps matches TRBD1 (5 bases). V was cut by 2 bases and J by 5 bases, with 9 bases left in between. CDR1 and CDR2 from the germline V gene are MGHRA and YSYEKL. The CDR3 contains 13 residues. The CDR3 bases are TGCGCCAGCAGCCAATCAGGGCGCGAGACCCAGTACTTC. It translates to CASSQSGRETQYF.

The V gene is TRBV11-1, the J gene TRBJ1-1; TRBD1 aligns across 7 bases. This CDR3 contains 14 residues. The germline gives CDR1 SGHAT, CDR2 FQDESV (reference sequence). J was trimmed by 4 bases and V by 3 bases; bases with no gene match: 5. CDR3 in amino acids: CASSLTGRGTEAFF. In DNA form, the CDR3 reads TGTGCCAGCAGCTTGACAGGGCGGGGCACTGAAGCTTTCTTT.

This sequence joins TRBV5-1 and TRBJ2-7; the D is unclear. This CDR3 spans 13 amino acids. The germline V gene has CDR1 SGHRS and CDR2 YFSETQ. Trimming shortened V by 0 bases and J by 4 bases, and 8 bases separated the two germline ends. Written as DNA, the CDR3 is TGCGCCAGCAGCTTGGGTTTGGGGTACGAGCAGTACTTC. Translated, it gives CASSLGLGYEQYF.

The chain uses TRBV7-8 and TRBJ1-5, with D possibly matching TRBD1 (6 bases). The CDR3 covers 12 residues. V gave up 4 bases and J gave up 10 bases, with 11 bases separating them. Germline assignment: CDR1 SGHVS and CDR2 FQNEAQ. The CDR3 loop is CASSSQQGPQHF. DNA of the CDR3: TGTGCCAGCAGCTCGCAACAGGGTCCCCAGCATTTT.

The gene calls are TRBV11-2 and TRBJ2-5; possible D gene TRBD2, 6 bases. Germline V gives CDR1 SGHAT, CDR2 FQNNGV. There are 12 residues in the CDR3. The V end was cut by 5 bases, the J end by 5 bases, with 9 bases between. This CDR3 is CASSPGLETQYF. The CDR3 coding sequence is TGTGCCAGCAGCCCGGGACTTGAGACCCAGTACTTC.

The rearrangement links TRBV11-3 to TRBJ2-7, with 7 bases lining up with TRBD1. Germline CDR1 SGHNT, CDR2 YENEEA. The CDR3 loop spans 13 amino acids. V lost 2 bases to trimming and J lost 12 bases; unmatched junction nucleotides: 10. The CDR3 reads CASSLFGTDPPYF. CDR3 bases: TGTGCCAGCAGCTTATTCGGGACAGACCCTCCGTACTTC.

This clone was found a few times. The CDR3 region has the DNA TGCGCCAGCAGCCAAGTGGCAGGAGAAGATCAGCCCCAGCATTTT. Encoded protein: CASSQVAGEDQPQHF. This chain links TRBV4-1 with TRBJ1-5; D is undetermined. V was clipped by 1 base and J by 5 bases, with 12 bases between them. CDR3 length: 15 amino acids. The germline gives CDR1 MGHRA, CDR2 YSYEKL.

Turning to this clone: The junction does not match germline at one end; this may be a read error. Here the CDR3 DNA reads TGTGCTAGCAGCCCGGGGCTATCGAGCGGGGGGGCCCCCTCTGGGACGCAGTATTTT. This translates into CASSPGLSSGGAPSGTQYF. The chain has TRBV7-7 and TRBJ2-3, with 10 bases identical to TRBD2. Germline values: CDR1 SSHAT, CDR2 FNYEAQ (reference sequence). The CDR3 is 19 amino acids.

The genes are TRBV27 and TRBJ2-2; possible D gene TRBD2, 6 bases. Trimming stripped 7 bases from V and 6 bases from J, with 15 bases between. This CDR3 region has 14 residues. Looked up from germline, CDR1 is MNHEY and CDR2 is SMNVEV (reference sequence). DNA of the CDR3: TGTGCCAGCAATCTCGGGGGTTCGGCCGGGGAGCTGTTTTTT. The encoded protein is CASNLGGSAGELFF.